This entry lists 4 T cell receptor beta chains sequenced from one sample in a study of control samples from healthy donors and cancer patients. Libraries were prepared by immunoSEQ multiplex PCR; TCRdb keeps only in-frame clonotypes and omits some of them. The table shows some 120,000 clones, with roughly 84% occurring only once. Material: blood. The receptors here all came from a middle-aged man in good health.

The chain combines TRBV29-1 with TRBJ2-3, with D perhaps TRBD1 (5 bases). V lost 0 bases and J lost 7, with 11 bases in between. This CDR3 comprises 13 residues. The germline V gene encodes CDR1 SQVTM and CDR2 ANQGSEA. The CDR3 DNA reads as TGCAGCGTTGAAGATCAGGGCGGTTATACGCAGTATTTT. Its protein product is CSVEDQGGYTQYF.

This clone showed up just once. This chain connects TRBV7-2 to TRBJ1-5; tentative D call: TRBD1 (6 bases). The CDR3 consists of 15 residues. V was pared by 6 bases and J by 0 bases, with 12 bases between. Germline V gives CDR1 SGHTA, CDR2 FQGNSA. CDR3 amino acids: CASSRGTSSNQPQHF. The CDR3 nucleotides are TGTGCCAGCAGTCGAGGGACATCTAGCAATCAGCCCCAGCATTTT.

V and J are TRBV3-1 (or the pseudogene TRBV3-2) and TRBJ2-7, with a possible D match to TRBD1 (5 bases). Germline CDR1 LGHDT, CDR2 YNNKEL (reference sequence). This CDR3 spans 15 amino acids. The germline V and J ends were trimmed by 0 bases and 4 bases, with 13 bases remaining between them. This CDR3 reads CASSQEGADLYEQYF. The CDR3 DNA sequence: TGTGCCAGCAGCCAAGAAGGGGCCGACTTGTACGAGCAGTACTTC.

The CDR3 spells CASSQVKQTPGELFF. CDR3 in DNA: TGTGCCAGCAGCCAAGTAAAACAGACTCCCGGGGAGCTGTTTTTT. The chain couples TRBV3-1 (or the pseudogene TRBV3-2) to TRBJ2-2; no clear D gene. In germline, CDR1 is LGHDT, CDR2 YNNKEL (reference sequence). CDR3 length: 15 amino acids. The V end lost 1 base, the J end lost 6 bases, and 12 bases lay between the germline ends.